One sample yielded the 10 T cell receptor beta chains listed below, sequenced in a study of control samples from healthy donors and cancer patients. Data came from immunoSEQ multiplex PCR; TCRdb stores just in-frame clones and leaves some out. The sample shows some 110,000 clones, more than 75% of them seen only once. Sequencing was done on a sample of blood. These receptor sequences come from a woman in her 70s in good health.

CDR3 DNA: TGTGCCAGCTCACCACTCCGGGAGGGGAACTTGAATGGGCAGTACTTC. As protein: CASSPLREGNLNGQYF. The chain has TRBV18 and TRBJ2-7; 8 positions match TRBD2. This CDR3 spans 16 amino acids. The germline CDR1 and CDR2 sequences are KGHSH and LQKENI. J was trimmed by 9 bases and V by 1 base; bases with no gene match: 14.

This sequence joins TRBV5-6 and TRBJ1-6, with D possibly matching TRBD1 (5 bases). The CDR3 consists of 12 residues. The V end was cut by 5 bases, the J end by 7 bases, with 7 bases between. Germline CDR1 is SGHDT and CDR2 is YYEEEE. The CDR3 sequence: CASRRTNSPLHF. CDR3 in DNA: TGTGCCAGCAGACGGACAAATTCACCCCTCCACTTT.

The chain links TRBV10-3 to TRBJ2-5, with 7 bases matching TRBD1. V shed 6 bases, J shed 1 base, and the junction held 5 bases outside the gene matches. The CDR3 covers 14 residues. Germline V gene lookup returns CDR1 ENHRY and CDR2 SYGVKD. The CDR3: CAISQTGLQETQYF. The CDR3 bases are TGTGCCATCAGCCAGACAGGGCTCCAAGAGACCCAGTACTTC.

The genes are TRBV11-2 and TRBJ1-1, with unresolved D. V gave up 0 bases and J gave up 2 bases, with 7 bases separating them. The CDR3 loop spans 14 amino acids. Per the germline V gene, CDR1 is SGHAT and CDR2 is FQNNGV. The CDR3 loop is CASSLEAVNTEAFF. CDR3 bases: TGTGCCAGCAGCTTAGAAGCAGTTAACACTGAAGCTTTCTTT. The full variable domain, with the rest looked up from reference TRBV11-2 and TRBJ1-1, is EAGVAQSPRYKIIEKRQSVAFWCNPISGHATLYWYQQILGQGPKLLIQFQNNGVVDDSQLPKDRFSAERLKGVDSTLKIQPAKLEDSAVYLCASSLEAVNTEAFFGQGTRLTVV.

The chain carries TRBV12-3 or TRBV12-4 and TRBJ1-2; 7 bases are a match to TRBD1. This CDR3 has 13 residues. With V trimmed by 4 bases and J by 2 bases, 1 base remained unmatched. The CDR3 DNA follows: TGTGCCAGCAGTTCGGGACAGAACTATGGCTACACCTTC. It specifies CASSSGQNYGYTF.

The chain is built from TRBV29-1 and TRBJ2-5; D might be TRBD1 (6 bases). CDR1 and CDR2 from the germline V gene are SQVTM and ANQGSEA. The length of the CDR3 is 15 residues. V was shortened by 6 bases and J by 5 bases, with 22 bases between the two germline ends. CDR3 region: CSVLLLKTGSETQYF. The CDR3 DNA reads TGCAGCGTCCTCCTCCTAAAAACAGGGAGCGAGACCCAGTACTTC.

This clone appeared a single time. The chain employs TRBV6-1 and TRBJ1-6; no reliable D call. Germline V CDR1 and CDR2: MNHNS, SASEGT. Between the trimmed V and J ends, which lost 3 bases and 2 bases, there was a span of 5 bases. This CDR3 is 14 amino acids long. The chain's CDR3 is CASSENTYNSPLHF. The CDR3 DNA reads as TGTGCCAGCAGTGAGAACACCTATAATTCACCCCTCCACTTT.

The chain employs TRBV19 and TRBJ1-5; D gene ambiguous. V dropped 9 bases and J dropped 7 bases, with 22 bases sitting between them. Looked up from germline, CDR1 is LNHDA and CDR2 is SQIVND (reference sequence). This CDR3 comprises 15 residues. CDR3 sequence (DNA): TGTGCCAGCCGCGAAAATCGGCGGGGTGAACAGCCCCAGCATTTT. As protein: CASRENRRGEQPQHF. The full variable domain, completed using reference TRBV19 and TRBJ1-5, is DGGITQSPKYLFRKEGQNVTLSCEQNLNHDAMYWYRQDPGQGLRLIYYSQIVNDFQKGDIAEGYSVSREKKESFPLTVTSAQKNPTAFYLCASRENRRGEQPQHFGDGTRLSIL.

CDR3 coding DNA: TGTGCCAGCAGTAGGACAGGGGGCAGAGGCTACACCTTC. Translating gives CASSRTGGRGYTF. The chain couples TRBV2 to TRBJ1-2; 11 bases match TRBD1. With V trimmed by 5 bases and J by 8 bases, 4 bases remained unmatched. Germline V gene sequence: CDR1 SNHLY, CDR2 FYNNEI. The CDR3 contains 13 residues. Based on the CDR3 plus reference TRBV2 and TRBJ1-2, the full variable domain is EPEVTQTPSHQVTQMGQEVILRCVPISNHLYFYWYRQILGQKVEFLVSFYNNEISEKSEIFDDQFSVERPDGSNFTLKIRSTKLEDSAMYFCASSRTGGRGYTFGSGTRLTVV.

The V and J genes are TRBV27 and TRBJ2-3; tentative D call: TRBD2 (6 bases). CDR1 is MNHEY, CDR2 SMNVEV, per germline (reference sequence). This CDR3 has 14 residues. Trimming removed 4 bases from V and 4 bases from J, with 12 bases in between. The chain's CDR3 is CASSYRGVADTQYF. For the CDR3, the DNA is TGTGCCAGCAGTTATCGCGGGGTAGCAGATACGCAGTATTTT.